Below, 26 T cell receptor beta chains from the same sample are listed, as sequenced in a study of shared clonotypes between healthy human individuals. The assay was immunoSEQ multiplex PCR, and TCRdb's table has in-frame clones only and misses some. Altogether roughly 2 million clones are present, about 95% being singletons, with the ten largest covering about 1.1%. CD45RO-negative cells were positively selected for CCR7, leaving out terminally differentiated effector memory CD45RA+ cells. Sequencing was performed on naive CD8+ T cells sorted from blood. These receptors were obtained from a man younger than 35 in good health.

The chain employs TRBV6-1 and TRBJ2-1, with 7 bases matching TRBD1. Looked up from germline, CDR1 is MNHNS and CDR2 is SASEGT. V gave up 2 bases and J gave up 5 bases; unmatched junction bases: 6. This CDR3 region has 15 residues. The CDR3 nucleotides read TGTGCCAGCAGTGAAATCCGGGACAGAGACAATGAGCAGTTCTTC. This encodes CASSEIRDRDNEQFF.

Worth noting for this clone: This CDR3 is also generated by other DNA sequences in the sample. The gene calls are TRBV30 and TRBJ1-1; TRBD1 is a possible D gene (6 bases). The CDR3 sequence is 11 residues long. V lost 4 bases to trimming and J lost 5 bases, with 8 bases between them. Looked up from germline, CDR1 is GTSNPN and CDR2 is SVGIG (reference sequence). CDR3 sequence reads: CAWIGGTEAFF. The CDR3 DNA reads TGTGCCTGGATAGGGGGGACTGAAGCTTTCTTT.

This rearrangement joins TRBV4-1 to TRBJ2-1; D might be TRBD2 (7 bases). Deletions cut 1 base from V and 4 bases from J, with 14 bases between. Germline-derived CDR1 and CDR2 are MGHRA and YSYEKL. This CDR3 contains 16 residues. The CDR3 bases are TGCGCCAGCAGCCAAGGGGGGGCTAGCGGTTACAATGAGCAGTTCTTC. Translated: CASSQGGASGYNEQFF.

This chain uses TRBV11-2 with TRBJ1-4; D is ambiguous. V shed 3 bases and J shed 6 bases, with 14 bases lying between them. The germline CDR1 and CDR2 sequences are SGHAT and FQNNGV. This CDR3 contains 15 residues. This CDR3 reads CASSFELGGDEKLFF. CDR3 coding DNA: TGTGCCAGCAGCTTCGAACTGGGCGGCGATGAAAAACTGTTTTTT.

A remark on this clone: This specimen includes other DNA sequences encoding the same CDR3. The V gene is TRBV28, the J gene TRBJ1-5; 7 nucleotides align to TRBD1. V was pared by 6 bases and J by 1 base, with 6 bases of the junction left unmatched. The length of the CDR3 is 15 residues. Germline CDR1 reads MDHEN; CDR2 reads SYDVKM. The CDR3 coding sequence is TGTGCCAGCAGCAGGGACAGCGGGAGCAATCAGCCCCAGCATTTT. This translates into CASSRDSGSNQPQHF.

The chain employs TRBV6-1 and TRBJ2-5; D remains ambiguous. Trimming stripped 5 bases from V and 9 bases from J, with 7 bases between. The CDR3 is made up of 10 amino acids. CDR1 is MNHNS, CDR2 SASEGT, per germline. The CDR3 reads CASSRVAQYF. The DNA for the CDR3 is TGTGCCAGCAGTCGGGTGGCCCAGTACTTC.

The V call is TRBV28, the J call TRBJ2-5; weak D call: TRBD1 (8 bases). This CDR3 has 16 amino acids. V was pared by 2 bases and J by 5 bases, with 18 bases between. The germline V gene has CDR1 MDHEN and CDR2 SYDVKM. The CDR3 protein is CASSLPRTGGAETQYF. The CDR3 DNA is TGTGCCAGCAGTTTACCTCGCACAGGGGGGGCGGAGACCCAGTACTTC.

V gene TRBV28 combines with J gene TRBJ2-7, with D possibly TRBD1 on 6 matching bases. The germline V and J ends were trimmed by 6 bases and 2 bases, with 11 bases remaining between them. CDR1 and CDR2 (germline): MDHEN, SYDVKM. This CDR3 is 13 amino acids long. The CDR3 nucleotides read TGTGCCAGCAGCGTGGGGGCAACCTACGAGCAGTACTTC. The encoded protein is CASSVGATYEQYF.

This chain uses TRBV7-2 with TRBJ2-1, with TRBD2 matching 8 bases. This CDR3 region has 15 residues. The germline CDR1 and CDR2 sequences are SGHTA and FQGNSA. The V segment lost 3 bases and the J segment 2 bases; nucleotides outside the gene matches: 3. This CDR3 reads CASSLPTSAYNEQFF. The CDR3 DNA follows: TGTGCCAGCAGCTTGCCGACTAGCGCCTACAATGAGCAGTTCTTC.

The CDR3 is CAISEEVGGPYEQYF. DNA of the CDR3: TGTGCCATCAGTGAAGAGGTGGGGGGGCCCTACGAGCAGTACTTC. J is TRBJ2-7 and V is TRBV10-3, with a possible D match to TRBD2 (7 bases). V lost 3 bases and J 2 bases, leaving 14 bases between the germline ends. The CDR3 extends over 15 amino acids. Germline V gives CDR1 ENHRY, CDR2 SYGVKD.

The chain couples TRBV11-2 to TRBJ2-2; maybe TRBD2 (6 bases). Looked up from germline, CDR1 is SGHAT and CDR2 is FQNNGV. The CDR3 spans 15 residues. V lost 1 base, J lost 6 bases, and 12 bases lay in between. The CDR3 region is CASSLVTGEAGELFF. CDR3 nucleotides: TGTGCCAGCAGCTTAGTTACGGGAGAAGCCGGGGAGCTGTTTTTT.

The CDR3 DNA follows: TGTGCCAGCAGCTCACCGGGTGAGAATTCACCCCTCCACTTT. It encodes CASSSPGENSPLHF. The chain recombines TRBV5-4 with TRBJ1-6; D is unclear. V was trimmed by 3 bases and J by 7 bases, leaving 11 bases between them. Germline V gene sequence: CDR1 SGHNT, CDR2 YYREEE (reference sequence). The CDR3 consists of 14 residues.

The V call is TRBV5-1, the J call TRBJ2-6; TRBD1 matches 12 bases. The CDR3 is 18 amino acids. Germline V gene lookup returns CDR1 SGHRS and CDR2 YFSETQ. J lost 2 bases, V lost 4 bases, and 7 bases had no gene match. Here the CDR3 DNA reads TGCGCCAGCAGCGATTGGGACAGGGGGCTAGCTGGGGCCAACGTCCTGACTTTC. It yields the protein CASSDWDRGLAGANVLTF.

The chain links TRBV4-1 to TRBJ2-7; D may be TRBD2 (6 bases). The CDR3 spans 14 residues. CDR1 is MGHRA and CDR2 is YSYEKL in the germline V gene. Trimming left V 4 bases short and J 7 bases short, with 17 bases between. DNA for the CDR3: TGCGCCAGCAGCCTGGGGGGAGCTCCCCAAGAGCAGTACTTC. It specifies CASSLGGAPQEQYF.

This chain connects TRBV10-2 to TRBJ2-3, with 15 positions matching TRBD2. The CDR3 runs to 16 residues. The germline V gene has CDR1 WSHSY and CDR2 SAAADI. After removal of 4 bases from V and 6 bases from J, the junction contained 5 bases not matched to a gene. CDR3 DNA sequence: TGCGCCAGCAGTGTCGGACTAGCGGGGGGGCTTGATACGCAGTATTTT. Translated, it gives CASSVGLAGGLDTQYF.

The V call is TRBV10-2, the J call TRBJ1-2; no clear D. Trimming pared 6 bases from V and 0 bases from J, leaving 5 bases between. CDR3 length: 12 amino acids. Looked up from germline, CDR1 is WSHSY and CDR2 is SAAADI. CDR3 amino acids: CASRGSNYGYTF. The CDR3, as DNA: TGCGCCAGCAGGGGTTCTAACTATGGCTACACCTTC.

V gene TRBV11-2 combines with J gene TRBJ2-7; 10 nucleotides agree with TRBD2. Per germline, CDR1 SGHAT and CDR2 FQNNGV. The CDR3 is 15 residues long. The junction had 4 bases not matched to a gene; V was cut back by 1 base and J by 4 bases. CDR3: CASSLGMTSGYEQYF. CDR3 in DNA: TGTGCCAGCAGCTTAGGAATGACTAGCGGGTACGAGCAGTACTTC.

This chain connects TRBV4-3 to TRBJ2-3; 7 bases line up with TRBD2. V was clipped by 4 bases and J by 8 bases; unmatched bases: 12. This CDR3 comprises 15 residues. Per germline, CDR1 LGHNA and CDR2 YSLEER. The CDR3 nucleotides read TGCGCCAGCAGCCGTCAGCGGGAAAAAGCAGGTACGCAGTATTTT. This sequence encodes CASSRQREKAGTQYF.

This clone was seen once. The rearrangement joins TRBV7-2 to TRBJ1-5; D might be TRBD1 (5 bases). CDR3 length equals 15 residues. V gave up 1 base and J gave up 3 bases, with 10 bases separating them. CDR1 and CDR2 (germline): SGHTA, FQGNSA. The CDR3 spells CASSLDRTYNQPQHF. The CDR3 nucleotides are TGTGCCAGCAGCTTAGACAGGACATACAATCAGCCCCAGCATTTT.

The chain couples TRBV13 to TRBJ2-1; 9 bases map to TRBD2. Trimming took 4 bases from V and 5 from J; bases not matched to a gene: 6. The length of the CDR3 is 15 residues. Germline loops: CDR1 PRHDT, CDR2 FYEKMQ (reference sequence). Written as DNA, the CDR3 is TGTGCCAGCAGCTCGTTAGCGGGAGTTCACAATGAGCAGTTCTTC. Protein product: CASSSLAGVHNEQFF.

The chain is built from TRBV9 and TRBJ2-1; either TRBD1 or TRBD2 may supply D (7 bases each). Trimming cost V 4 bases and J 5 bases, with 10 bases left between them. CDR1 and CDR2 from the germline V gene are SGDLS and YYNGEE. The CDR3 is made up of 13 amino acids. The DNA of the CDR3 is TGTGCCAGCAGCCCAGGGGGGGACAATGAGCAGTTCTTC. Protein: CASSPGGDNEQFF.

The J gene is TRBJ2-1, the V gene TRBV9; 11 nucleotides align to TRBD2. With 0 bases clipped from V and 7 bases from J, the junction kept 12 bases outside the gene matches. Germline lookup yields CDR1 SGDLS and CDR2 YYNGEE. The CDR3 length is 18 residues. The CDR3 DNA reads TGTGCCAGCAGCGTAGGCCCTCCCGAACTAGCGGGAGAGAATGAGCAGTTCTTC. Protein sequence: CASSVGPPELAGENEQFF.

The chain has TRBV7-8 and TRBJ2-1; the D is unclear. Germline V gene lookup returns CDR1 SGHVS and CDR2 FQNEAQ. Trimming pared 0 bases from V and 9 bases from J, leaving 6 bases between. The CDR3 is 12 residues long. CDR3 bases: TGTGCCAGCAGCTTAGCACTCCCTGAGCAGTTCTTC. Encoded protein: CASSLALPEQFF.

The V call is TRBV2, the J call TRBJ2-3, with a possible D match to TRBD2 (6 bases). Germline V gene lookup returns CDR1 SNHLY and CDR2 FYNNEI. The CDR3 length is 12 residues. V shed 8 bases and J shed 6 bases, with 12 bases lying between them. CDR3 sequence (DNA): TGTGCCAGCGGGGGAGGAGGGGATACGCAGTATTTT. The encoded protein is CASGGGGDTQYF.

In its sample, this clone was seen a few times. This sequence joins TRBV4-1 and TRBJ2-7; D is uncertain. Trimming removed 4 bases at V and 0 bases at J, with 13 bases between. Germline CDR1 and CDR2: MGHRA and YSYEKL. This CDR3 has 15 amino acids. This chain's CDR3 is CASSPRVPSSYEQYF. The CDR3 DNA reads TGCGCCAGCAGCCCCCGAGTCCCGAGCTCCTACGAGCAGTACTTC.

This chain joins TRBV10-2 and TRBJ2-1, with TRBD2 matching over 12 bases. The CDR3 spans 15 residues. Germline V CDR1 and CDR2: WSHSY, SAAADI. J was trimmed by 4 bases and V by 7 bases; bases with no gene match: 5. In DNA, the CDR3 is TGCGCCAGCAACGCCGGACTAGCGGGATACAATGAGCAGTTCTTC. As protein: CASNAGLAGYNEQFF.